These 12 T cell receptor beta chains share one sample of origin, sequenced in a study of Ad26.COV2.S vaccination and SARS-CoV-2 variants. Data came from immunoSEQ multiplex PCR; TCRdb stores just in-frame clones and leaves some out. The sample contains 500,000 or so clones, around nine tenths of which appear only once. Treatment of the sample: roughly 18 received Ad26.COV2.S at low or high dose, single or two shots; 5 received placebo; per-sample allocation not given. The samples were gathered on day 63 after the first injection of vaccine or placebo. The input for sequencing was peripheral blood, taken in a trial of Ad26.COV2.S vaccine versus placebo. These receptors came from a person aged 18 to 65 who received the Ad26.COV2.S COVID-19 vaccine or a placebo.

There are a few counts of this clone. V usage is TRBV27 and J usage is TRBJ1-3; perhaps TRBD1 as D (6 bases). CDR3 length: 18 amino acids. Deletions cut 2 bases from V and 2 bases from J, with 19 bases between. Germline V gene lookup returns CDR1 MNHEY and CDR2 SMNVEV (reference sequence). CDR3 sequence reads: CASSLTGHREWAGNTIYF. DNA for the CDR3: TGTGCCAGCAGTTTAACGGGACATCGGGAATGGGCTGGAAACACCATATATTTT.

The count of this clone is one. The rearrangement joins TRBV2 to TRBJ1-5; D unclear. The V and J ends lost 1 base and 6 bases respectively, with 16 bases between them. This CDR3 region has 16 residues. Germline loops: CDR1 SNHLY, CDR2 FYNNEI. The CDR3 loop is CASSEGGRRWTQPQHF. In DNA form, the CDR3 reads TGTGCCAGCAGTGAAGGAGGCCGCCGCTGGACTCAGCCCCAGCATTTT.

This clone was counted once. The rearrangement uses TRBV24-1 and TRBJ2-4; D possibly corresponds to TRBD2 (5 bases). Trimming pared 0 bases from V and 9 bases from J, leaving 8 bases between. CDR1 KGHDR and CDR2 SFDVKD come from the germline V gene. This CDR3 region has 13 residues. Here the CDR3 reads CATSDLTSGIQYF. In DNA, the CDR3 is TGTGCCACCAGTGATTTGACTAGTGGCATTCAGTACTTC.

This chain links TRBV7-8 with TRBJ2-6, with 8 bases that match TRBD1. J was trimmed by 4 bases and V by 6 bases; bases with no gene match: 8. This CDR3 is 16 amino acids long. In germline, CDR1 is SGHVS, CDR2 FQNEAQ. The CDR3 is CASRRGRGPGANVLTF. In nucleotides, the CDR3 is TGTGCCAGCAGGCGGGGCAGGGGGCCAGGGGCCAACGTCCTGACTTTC.

V usage is TRBV6-4 and J usage is TRBJ2-1, with 9 bases that match TRBD2. The CDR3 is 17 residues long. Germline CDR1 MRHNA, CDR2 SNTAGT. J lost 0 bases, V lost 3 bases, and 6 bases had no gene match. The CDR3, as DNA: TGTGCCAGCAGTGAAACCTCTAGCGGGGACTCCTACAATGAGCAGTTCTTC. Amino acids: CASSETSSGDSYNEQFF.

The V call is TRBV7-6, the J call TRBJ2-1; 9 bases align to TRBD1. The V segment lost 1 base and the J segment 8 bases; nucleotides outside the gene matches: 6. Germline values: CDR1 SGHVS, CDR2 FNYEAQ. The CDR3 runs 15 residues. The CDR3 DNA reads TGTGCCAGCAGCTTAGTAGGGACAGGGCGCGATGAGCAGTTCTTC. It encodes CASSLVGTGRDEQFF.

This clone was observed a few times. The chain couples TRBV20-1 to TRBJ1-1; D call uncertain. CDR3 length: 10 amino acids. CDR1 is DFQATT, CDR2 SNEGSKA, per germline (reference sequence). V gave up 4 bases and J gave up 10 bases, with 10 bases separating them. The CDR3 region has the DNA TGCAGTGCTAAGGGATTTCTAGCTTTCTTT. Translating it yields CSAKGFLAFF.

The gene calls are TRBV27 and TRBJ2-7; D unclear. This CDR3 spans 13 amino acids. V was shortened by 4 bases and J by 5 bases, with 12 bases between the two germline ends. Looked up from germline, CDR1 is MNHEY and CDR2 is SMNVEV (reference sequence). DNA of the CDR3: TGTGCCAGCAGTTACGGACCCCACGACGAGCAGTACTTC. Amino acids: CASSYGPHDEQYF.

This chain joins TRBV7-9 and TRBJ1-5, with 7 bases fitting TRBD1. This CDR3 is built from 15 residues. Germline loops: CDR1 SEHNR, CDR2 FQNEAQ (reference sequence). J lost 6 bases, V lost 0 bases, and 5 bases had no gene match. The DNA of the CDR3 is TGTGCCAGCAGCTTAGCCAACCAGGGGGGTCAGCCCCAGCATTTT. Its protein is CASSLANQGGQPQHF.

The chain has TRBV18 and TRBJ1-5; D call uncertain. The germline V and J ends were trimmed by 6 bases and 4 bases, with 10 bases remaining between them. There are 13 residues in the CDR3. The germline V gene encodes CDR1 KGHSH and CDR2 LQKENI. The CDR3 DNA follows: TGTGCCAGCTCCACCAAGACGAATCAGCCCCAGCATTTT. Its protein product is CASSTKTNQPQHF.

V usage is TRBV7-9 and J usage is TRBJ1-6; TRBD1 is a possible D gene (5 bases). Deletions cut 6 bases from V and 8 bases from J, with 14 bases between. The V gene's germline CDR1 is SEHNR and CDR2 FQNEAQ (reference sequence). The CDR3 runs to 14 residues. The CDR3 bases are TGTGCCAGCAGGGGAGAGGGGACTCATTCACCCCTCCACTTT. Protein sequence: CASRGEGTHSPLHF.

V usage is TRBV15 and J usage is TRBJ1-5; D is perhaps TRBD1 (5 bases). This CDR3 spans 15 amino acids. Germline V lookup: CDR1 LNHNV, CDR2 YYDKDF (reference sequence). V lost 0 bases and J lost 4, with 10 bases in between. CDR3 residues: CATSREGELNQPQHF. CDR3 DNA sequence: TGTGCCACCAGCAGAGAGGGGGAATTGAATCAGCCCCAGCATTTT.